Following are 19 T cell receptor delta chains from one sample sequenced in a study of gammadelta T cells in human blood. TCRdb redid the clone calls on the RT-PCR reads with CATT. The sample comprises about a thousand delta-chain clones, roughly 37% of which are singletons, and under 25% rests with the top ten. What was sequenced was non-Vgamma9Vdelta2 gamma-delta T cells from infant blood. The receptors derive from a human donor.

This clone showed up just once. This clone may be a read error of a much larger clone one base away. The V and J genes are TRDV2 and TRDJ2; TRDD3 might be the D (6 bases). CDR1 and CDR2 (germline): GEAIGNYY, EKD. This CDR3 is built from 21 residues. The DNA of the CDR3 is TGTGCCCGTGACACCGGCAGAGGGCCCTTGGGGGTTCTAGCTTTGACAGCACAACTCTTCTTT. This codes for CARDTGRGPLGVLALTAQLFF.

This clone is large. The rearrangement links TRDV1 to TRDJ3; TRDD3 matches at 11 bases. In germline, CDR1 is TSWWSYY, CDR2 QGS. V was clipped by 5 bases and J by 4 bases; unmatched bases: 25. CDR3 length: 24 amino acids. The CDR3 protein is CALGNPKAPLLGDSRRWDTRQMFF. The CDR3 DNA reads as TGTGCTCTTGGGAACCCAAAAGCTCCTCTACTGGGGGATAGTCGGAGATGGGACACCCGACAGATGTTTTTC.

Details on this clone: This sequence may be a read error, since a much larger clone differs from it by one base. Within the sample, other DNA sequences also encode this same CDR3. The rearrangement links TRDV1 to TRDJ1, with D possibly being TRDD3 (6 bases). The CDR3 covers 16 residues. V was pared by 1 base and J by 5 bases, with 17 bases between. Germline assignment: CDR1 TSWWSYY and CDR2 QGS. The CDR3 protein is CALGERTWRGTDKLIF. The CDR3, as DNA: TGTGCTCTTGGGGAACGAACGTGGCGGGGGACTGATAAACTCATCTTT.

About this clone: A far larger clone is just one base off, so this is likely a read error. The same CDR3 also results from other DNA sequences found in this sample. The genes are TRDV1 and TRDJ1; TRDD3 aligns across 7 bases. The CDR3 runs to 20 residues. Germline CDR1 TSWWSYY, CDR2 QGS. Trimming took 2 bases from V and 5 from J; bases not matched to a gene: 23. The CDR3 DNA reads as TGTGCTCTTGGGGAATGGTCGGCGTACTGGGGCAATACGTCCACTGATAAACTCATCTTT. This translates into CALGEWSAYWGNTSTDKLIF.

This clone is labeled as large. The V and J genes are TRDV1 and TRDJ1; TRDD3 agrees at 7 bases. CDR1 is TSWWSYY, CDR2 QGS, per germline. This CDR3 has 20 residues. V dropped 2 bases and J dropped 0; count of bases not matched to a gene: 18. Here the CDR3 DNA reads TGTGCTCTTGGGGAAATTCAACTACATTACTGGGGACCGTACACCGATAAACTCATCTTT. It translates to CALGEIQLHYWGPYTDKLIF.

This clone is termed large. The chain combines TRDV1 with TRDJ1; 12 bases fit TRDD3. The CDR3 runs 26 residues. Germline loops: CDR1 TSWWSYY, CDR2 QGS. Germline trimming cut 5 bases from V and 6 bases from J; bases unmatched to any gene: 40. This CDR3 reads CALGTSFTRKGTGGYLGQNKVHKLIF. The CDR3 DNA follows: TGTGCTCTTGGGACATCTTTCACACGTAAAGGGACTGGGGGATACTTAGGACAAAACAAGGTGCATAAACTCATCTTT.

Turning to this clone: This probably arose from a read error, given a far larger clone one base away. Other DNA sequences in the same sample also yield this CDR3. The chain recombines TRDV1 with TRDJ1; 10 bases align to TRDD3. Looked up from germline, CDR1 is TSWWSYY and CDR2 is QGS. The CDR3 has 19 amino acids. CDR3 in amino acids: CALGEQYPVYWGMTDKLIF. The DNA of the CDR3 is TGCGCTCTTGGGGAACAGTACCCGGTGTACTGGGGGATGACCGATAAACTCATCTTT.

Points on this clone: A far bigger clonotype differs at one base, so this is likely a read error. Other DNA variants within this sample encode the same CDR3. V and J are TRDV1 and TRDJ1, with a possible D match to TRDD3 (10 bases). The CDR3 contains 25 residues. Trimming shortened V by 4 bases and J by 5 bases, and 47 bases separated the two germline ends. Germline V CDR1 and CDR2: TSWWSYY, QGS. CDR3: CALGASPFLRGLLVGDTGNTDKLIF. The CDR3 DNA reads TGTGCTCTTGGGGCCTCTCCCTTCCTACGTGGGCTGTTGGTGGGGGATACAGGTAATACTGATAAACTCATCTTT.

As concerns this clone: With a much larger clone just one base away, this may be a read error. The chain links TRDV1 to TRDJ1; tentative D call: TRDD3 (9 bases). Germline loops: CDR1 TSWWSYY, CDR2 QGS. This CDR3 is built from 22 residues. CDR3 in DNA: TGTGCTCTTGGGGGTACGGGCTTCCTACGTCCTCTACTGGGGGACTACACCGTTAAACTCATCTTT. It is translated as CALGGTGFLRPLLGDYTVKLIF.

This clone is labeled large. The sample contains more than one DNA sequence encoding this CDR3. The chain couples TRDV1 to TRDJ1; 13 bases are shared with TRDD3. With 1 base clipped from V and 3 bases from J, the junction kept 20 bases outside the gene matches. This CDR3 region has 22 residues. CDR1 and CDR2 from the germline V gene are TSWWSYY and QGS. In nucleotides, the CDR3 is TGTGCTCTTGGGGAACCGGGCCTGCTGTACTGGGGGATACGCGTAAACCCCGATAAACTCATCTTT. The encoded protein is CALGEPGLLYWGIRVNPDKLIF.

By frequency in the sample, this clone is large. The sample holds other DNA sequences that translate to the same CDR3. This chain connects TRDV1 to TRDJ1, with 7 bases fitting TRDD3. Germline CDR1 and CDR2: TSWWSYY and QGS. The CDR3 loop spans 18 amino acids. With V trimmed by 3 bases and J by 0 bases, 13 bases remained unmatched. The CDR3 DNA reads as TGTGCTCTTGGGGACCCGAATGGGGGACTAGACTACACCGATAAACTCATCTTT. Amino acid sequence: CALGDPNGGLDYTDKLIF.

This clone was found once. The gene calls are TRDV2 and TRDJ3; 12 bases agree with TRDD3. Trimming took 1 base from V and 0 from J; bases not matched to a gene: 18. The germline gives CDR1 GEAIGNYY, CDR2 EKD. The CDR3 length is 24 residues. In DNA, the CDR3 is TGTGCCTGTGACACACACTGGTACTGGGGGATACCGGACCGCGACTCCTGGGACACCCGACAGATGTTTTTC. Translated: CACDTHWYWGIPDRDSWDTRQMFF.

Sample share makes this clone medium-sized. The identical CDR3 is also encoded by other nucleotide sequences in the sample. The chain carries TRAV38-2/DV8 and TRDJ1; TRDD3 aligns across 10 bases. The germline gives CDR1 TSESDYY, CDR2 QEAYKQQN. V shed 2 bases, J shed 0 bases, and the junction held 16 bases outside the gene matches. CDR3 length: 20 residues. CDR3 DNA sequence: TGTGCTTATAGGAGTCCTTCCCGGGGGGATACGGTTTTGTACACCGATAAACTCATCTTT. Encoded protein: CAYRSPSRGDTVLYTDKLIF.

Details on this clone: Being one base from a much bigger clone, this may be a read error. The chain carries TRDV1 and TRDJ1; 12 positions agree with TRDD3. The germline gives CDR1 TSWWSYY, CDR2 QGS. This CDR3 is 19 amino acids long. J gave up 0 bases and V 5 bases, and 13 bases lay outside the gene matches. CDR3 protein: CALGSWHHWGIQYTDKLIF. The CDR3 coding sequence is TGTGCTCTTGGGTCCTGGCACCACTGGGGGATACAGTACACCGATAAACTCATCTTT.

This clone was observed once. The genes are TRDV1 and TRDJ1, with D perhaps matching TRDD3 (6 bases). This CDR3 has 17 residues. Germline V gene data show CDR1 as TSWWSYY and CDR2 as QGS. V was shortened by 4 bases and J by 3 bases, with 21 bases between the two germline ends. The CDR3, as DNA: TGTGCTCTTGGGGTCCTTTCAGGCGTTTACTGGGCCGATAAACTCATCTTT. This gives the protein CALGVLSGVYWADKLIF.

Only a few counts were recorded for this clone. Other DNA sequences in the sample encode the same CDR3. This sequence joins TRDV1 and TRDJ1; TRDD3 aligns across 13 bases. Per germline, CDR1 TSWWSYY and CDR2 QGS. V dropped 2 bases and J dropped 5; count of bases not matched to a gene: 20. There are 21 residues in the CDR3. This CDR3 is CALGEDGVPYWGIRGSDKLIF. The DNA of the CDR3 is TGTGCTCTTGGGGAAGATGGCGTCCCGTACTGGGGGATACGCGGATCTGATAAACTCATCTTT.

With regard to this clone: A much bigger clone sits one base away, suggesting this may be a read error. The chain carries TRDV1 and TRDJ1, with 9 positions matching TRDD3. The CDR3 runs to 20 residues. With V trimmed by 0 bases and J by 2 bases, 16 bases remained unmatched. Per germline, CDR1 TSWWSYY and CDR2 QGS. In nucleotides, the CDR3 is TGTGCTCTTGGGGAACTCACATCCTACTACTGGGGGAAACGGACCGATAAACTCATCTTT. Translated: CALGELTSYYWGKRTDKLIF.

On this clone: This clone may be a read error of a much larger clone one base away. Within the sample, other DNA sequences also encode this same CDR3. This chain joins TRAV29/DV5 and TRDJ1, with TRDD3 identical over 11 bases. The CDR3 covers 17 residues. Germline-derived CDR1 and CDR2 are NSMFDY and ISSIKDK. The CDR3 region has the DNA TGTGCAGCAAGCGCGCTGGGGGATACCCCATACACTGATAAACTCATCTTT. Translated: CAASALGDTPYTDKLIF.

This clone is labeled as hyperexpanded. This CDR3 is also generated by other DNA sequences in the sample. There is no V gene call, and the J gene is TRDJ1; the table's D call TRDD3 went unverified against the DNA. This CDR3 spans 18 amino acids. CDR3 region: CARPSVPLGDIYTDKLIF. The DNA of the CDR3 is TGTGCGAGGCCTTCGGTCCCTCTGGGGGATATTTACACCGATAAACTCATCTTT.